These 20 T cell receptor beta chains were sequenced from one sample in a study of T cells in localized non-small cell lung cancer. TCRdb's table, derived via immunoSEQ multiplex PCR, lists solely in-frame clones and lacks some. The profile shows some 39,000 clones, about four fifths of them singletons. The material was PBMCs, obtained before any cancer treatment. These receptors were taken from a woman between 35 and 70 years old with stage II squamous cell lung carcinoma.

This CDR3 reads CASSSTDTQYF. CDR3 DNA: TGTGCTAGTAGCAGTACCGATACGCAGTATTTT. The chain employs TRBV12-5 and TRBJ2-3; D not certain. The CDR3 length is 11 residues. The V end lost 8 bases, the J end lost 6 bases, and 9 bases lay between the germline ends. Germline lookup yields CDR1 LGHNT and CDR2 FRNRAP.

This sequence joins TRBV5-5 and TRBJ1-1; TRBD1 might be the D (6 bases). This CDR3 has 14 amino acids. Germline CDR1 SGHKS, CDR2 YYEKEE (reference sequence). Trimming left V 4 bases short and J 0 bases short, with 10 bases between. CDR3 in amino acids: CASSAGAMNTEAFF. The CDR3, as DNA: TGTGCCAGCAGCGCGGGGGCGATGAACACTGAAGCTTTCTTT.

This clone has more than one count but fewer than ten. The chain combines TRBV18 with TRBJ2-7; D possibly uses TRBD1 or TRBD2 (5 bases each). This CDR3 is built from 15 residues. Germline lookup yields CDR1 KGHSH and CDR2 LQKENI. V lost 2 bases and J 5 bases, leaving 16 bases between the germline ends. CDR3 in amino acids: CASSPAGTDVDEQYF. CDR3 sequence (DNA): TGTGCCAGCTCACCAGCAGGGACCGACGTCGACGAGCAGTACTTC.

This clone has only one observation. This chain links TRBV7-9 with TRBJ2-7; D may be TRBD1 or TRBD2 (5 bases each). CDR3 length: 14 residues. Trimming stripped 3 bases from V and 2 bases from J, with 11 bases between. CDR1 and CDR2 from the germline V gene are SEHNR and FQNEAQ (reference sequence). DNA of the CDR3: TGTGCCAGCAGCTTGGGGACGCTAACCTACGAGCAGTACTTC. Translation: CASSLGTLTYEQYF.

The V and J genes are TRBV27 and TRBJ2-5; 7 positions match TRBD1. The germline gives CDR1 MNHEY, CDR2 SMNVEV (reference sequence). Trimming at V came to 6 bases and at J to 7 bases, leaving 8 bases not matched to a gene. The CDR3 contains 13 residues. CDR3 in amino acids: CASRPLEGATQYF. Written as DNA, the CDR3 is TGTGCCAGCAGACCCCTAGAGGGGGCGACCCAGTACTTC.

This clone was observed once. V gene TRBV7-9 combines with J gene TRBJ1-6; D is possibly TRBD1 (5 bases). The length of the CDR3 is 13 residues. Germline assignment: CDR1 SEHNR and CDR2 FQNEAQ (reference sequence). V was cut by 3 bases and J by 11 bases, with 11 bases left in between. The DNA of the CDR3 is TGTGCCAGCAGCTTCTGGGGGGAGCCACCCCTCCACTTT. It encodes CASSFWGEPPLHF.

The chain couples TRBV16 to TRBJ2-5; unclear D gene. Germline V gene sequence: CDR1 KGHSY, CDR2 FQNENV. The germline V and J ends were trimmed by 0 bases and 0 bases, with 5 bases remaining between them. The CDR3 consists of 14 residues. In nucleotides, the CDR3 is TGTGCCAGCAGCCAATCAGGGCACCAAGAGACCCAGTACTTC. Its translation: CASSQSGHQETQYF.

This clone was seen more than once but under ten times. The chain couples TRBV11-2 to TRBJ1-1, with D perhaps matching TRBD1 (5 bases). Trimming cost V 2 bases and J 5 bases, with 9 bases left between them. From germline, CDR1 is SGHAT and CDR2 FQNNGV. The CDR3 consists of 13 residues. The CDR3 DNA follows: TGTGCCAGCAGCTTAACGGGGGAGACTGAAGCTTTCTTT. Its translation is CASSLTGETEAFF.

The CDR3 sequence: CASSQSYVSLNTEAFF. CDR3 DNA: TGCGCCAGCAGCCAATCGTATGTCAGCCTGAACACTGAAGCTTTCTTT. The V and J genes are TRBV4-3 and TRBJ1-1; D is uncertain. The germline gives CDR1 LGHNA, CDR2 YSLEER. The CDR3 consists of 16 residues. The V and J ends lost 2 bases and 0 bases respectively, with 13 bases between them.

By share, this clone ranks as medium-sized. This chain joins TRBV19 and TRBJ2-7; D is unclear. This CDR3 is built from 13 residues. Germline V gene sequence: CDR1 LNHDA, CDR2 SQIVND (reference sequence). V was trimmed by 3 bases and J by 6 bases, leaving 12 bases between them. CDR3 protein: CASSIGGPSEQYF. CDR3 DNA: TGTGCCAGTAGTATTGGCGGCCCCTCCGAGCAGTACTTC.

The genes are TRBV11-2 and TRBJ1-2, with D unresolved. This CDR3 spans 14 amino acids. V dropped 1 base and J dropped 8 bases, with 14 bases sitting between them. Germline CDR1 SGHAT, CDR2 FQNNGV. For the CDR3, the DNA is TGTGCCAGCAGCTTAGGGCTGACCCCCCTGGGCTACACCTTC. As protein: CASSLGLTPLGYTF.

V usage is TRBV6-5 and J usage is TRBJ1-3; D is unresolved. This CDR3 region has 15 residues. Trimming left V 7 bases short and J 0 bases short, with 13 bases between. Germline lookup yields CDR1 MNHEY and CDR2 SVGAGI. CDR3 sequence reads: CASKLAGNSGNTIYF. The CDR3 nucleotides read TGTGCCAGCAAACTCGCGGGCAACTCTGGAAACACCATATATTTT.

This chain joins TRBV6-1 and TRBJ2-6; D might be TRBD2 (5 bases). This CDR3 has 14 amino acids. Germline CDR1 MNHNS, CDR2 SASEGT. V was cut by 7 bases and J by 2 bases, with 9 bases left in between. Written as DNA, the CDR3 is TGTGCCAGCATACGGGGAACTGGGGCCAACGTCCTGACTTTC. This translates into CASIRGTGANVLTF.

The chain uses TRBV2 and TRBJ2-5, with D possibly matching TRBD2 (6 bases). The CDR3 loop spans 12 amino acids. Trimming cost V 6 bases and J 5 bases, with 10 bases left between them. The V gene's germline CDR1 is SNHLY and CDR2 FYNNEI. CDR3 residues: CASSFAGETQYF. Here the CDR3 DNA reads TGTGCCAGCAGCTTTGCGGGGGAGACCCAGTACTTC.

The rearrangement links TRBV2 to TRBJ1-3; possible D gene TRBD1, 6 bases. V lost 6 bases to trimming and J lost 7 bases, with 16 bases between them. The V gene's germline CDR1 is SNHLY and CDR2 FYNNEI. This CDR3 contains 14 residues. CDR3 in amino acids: CASRSQRGVNTIYF. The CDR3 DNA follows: TGTGCCAGCAGGTCCCAAAGGGGGGTTAACACCATATATTTT.

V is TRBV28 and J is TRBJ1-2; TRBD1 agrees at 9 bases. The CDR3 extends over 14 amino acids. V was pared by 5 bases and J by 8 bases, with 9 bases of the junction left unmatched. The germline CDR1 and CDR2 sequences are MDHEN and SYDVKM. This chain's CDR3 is CASSMLQGAGGYTF. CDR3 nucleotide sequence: TGTGCCAGCAGTATGTTACAGGGGGCTGGGGGCTACACCTTC.

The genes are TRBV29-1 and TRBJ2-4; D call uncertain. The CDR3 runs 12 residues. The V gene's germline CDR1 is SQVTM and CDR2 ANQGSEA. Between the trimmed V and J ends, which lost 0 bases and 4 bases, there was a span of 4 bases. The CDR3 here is CSVEDRKNIQYF. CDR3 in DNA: TGCAGCGTTGAAGATCGGAAAAACATTCAGTACTTC.

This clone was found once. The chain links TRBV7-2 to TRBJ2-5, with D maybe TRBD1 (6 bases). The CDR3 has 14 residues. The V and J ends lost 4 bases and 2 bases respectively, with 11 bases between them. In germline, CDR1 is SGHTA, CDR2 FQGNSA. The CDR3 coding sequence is TGTGCCAGCAGCTCCCAGACAGGACAAGAGACCCAGTACTTC. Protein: CASSSQTGQETQYF.

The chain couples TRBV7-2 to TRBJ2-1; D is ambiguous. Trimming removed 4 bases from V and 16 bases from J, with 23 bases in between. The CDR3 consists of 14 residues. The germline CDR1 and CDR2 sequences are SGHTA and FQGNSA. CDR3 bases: TGTGCCAGCAGCTCCGGGCCCAACCGAGGAGATAACTTCTTC. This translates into CASSSGPNRGDNFF.

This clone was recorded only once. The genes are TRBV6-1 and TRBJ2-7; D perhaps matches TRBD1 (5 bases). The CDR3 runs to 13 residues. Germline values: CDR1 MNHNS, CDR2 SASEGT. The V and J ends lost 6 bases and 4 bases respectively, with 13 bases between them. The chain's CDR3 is CASRESQVYEQYV. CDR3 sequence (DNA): TGTGCCAGCAGGGAATCACAGGTGTACGAGCAGTACGTC.